These 27 T cell receptor beta chains share one sample of origin, sequenced in a study of OX40 agonist ivuxolimab in advanced cancers. The assay was immunoSEQ multiplex PCR, and TCRdb's table has in-frame clones only and misses some. Among some 68,000 clones listed, 86% were seen once. Here the sequenced sample was CD4+ or CD8+ T cells sorted from blood, taken in a trial of the OX40 agonist ivuxolimab. These receptors originate from an adult with an advanced solid tumor such as melanoma, head and neck, liver or kidney cancer.

The V and J genes are TRBV2 and TRBJ2-1; 7 bases fit TRBD2. The CDR3 runs to 16 residues. V trimming: 5 bases; J trimming: 4 bases; junction bases outside the gene matches: 11. The V gene's germline CDR1 is SNHLY and CDR2 FYNNEI. CDR3 sequence (DNA): TGTGCCAGCAGTTCCCAGAGCGGGGTGCTTTACAATGAGCAGTTCTTC. It codes for CASSSQSGVLYNEQFF.

The chain uses TRBV4-1 and TRBJ2-7; tentative D call: TRBD2 (6 bases). Trimming removed 1 base from V and 1 base from J, with 11 bases in between. The germline gives CDR1 MGHRA, CDR2 YSYEKL. The CDR3 loop spans 15 amino acids. CDR3 loop: CASSQGVAASYEQYF. The CDR3 DNA reads as TGCGCCAGCAGCCAAGGGGTAGCGGCGTCCTACGAGCAGTACTTC.

V usage is TRBV6-5 and J usage is TRBJ1-5; maybe TRBD1 (6 bases). This CDR3 spans 13 amino acids. Germline loops: CDR1 MNHEY, CDR2 SVGAGI. Trimming took 6 bases from V and 5 from J, leaving 11 bases between them. The CDR3 protein is CASSLDSDQPQHF. The CDR3 nucleotides are TGTGCCAGCAGCCTGGACAGCGATCAGCCCCAGCATTTT.

This chain connects TRBV28 to TRBJ2-7, with D perhaps TRBD2 (6 bases). V lost 11 bases and J 2 bases, leaving 19 bases between the germline ends. CDR3 length: 14 amino acids. Germline-derived CDR1 and CDR2 are MDHEN and SYDVKM. DNA of the CDR3: TGTGCCTCCAAAGAGGGACTGATTACCTACGAGCAGTACTTC. Its protein product is CASKEGLITYEQYF.

The CDR3 coding sequence is TGTGCCAGCAGGGTCACGGGTAGTTACACTGAAGCTTTCTTT. Translation: CASRVTGSYTEAFF. V gene TRBV27 combines with J gene TRBJ1-1, with D unclear. Germline V lookup: CDR1 MNHEY, CDR2 SMNVEV (reference sequence). V was clipped by 6 bases and J by 3 bases, with 14 bases between them. CDR3 length: 14 amino acids.

J is TRBJ1-2 and V is TRBV7-9; tentatively, D is TRBD1 (5 bases). CDR1 is SEHNR, CDR2 FQNEAQ, per germline (reference sequence). V was pared by 1 base and J by 3 bases, with 9 bases between. This CDR3 is 14 amino acids long. The chain's CDR3 is CASSLVRTHYGYTF. The CDR3 DNA is TGTGCCAGCAGCTTAGTGCGGACACACTATGGCTACACCTTC.

The gene calls are TRBV19 and TRBJ1-3; a weak D match, TRBD1 (6 bases). The CDR3 contains 17 residues. Per germline, CDR1 LNHDA and CDR2 SQIVND (reference sequence). The ends were cut back, 6 bases at V and 0 bases at J, with 18 bases in the middle. The DNA of the CDR3 is TGTGCCAGTAGCAATACCGGGACAACGAGCTCTGGAAACACCATATATTTT. It translates to CASSNTGTTSSGNTIYF.

This clone was detected only once. This chain uses TRBV18 with TRBJ2-5; unclear D gene. CDR1 and CDR2 (germline): KGHSH, LQKENI. V was cut by 3 bases and J by 5 bases, with 10 bases left in between. This CDR3 has 13 amino acids. The CDR3 DNA sequence: TGTGCCAGCTCACCTGGTGCTGCGGAGACCCAGTACTTC. Its translation: CASSPGAAETQYF.

CDR3 nucleotides: TGTGCCAGCAGCTTGGAACAGTGGGCCTCTGGAAACACCATATATTTT. As protein: CASSLEQWASGNTIYF. The chain links TRBV5-5 to TRBJ1-3; D remains unclear. The V and J ends lost 0 bases and 0 bases respectively, with 10 bases between them. The CDR3 is made up of 16 amino acids. The germline V gene encodes CDR1 SGHKS and CDR2 YYEKEE (reference sequence).

This sequence joins TRBV5-1 and TRBJ2-7; D is uncertain. This CDR3 contains 15 residues. V was pared by 3 bases and J by 1 base, with 14 bases between. Germline CDR1 reads SGHRS; CDR2 reads YFSETQ. As DNA, the CDR3 is TGCGCCAGCAGCTCTGAAGCTTCGGTTTCCTACGAGCAGTACTTC. Translating gives CASSSEASVSYEQYF.

The chain employs TRBV7-2 and TRBJ2-5, with TRBD2 identical over 7 bases. The CDR3 length is 15 residues. Germline assignment: CDR1 SGHTA and CDR2 FQGNSA. Losses at the gene ends were 5 bases for V and 4 bases for J; bases not matched to a gene: 10. The CDR3 DNA is TGTGCCAGCAGCCCGACGGGACTAAGTAGAGAGACCCAGTACTTC. Amino acids: CASSPTGLSRETQYF.

The chain carries TRBV2 and TRBJ2-5; D is unresolved. Germline CDR1 is SNHLY and CDR2 is FYNNEI. V was cut by 7 bases and J by 5 bases, with 11 bases left in between. The CDR3 is 12 amino acids. CDR3 amino acids: CASISHGETQYF. CDR3 DNA: TGTGCCAGCATTTCACACGGGGAGACCCAGTACTTC.

The chain employs TRBV14 and TRBJ2-1; 8 positions match TRBD2. The J segment lost 6 bases and the V segment lost 4 bases, leaving 8 bases of the junction unmatched. Germline-derived CDR1 and CDR2 are SGHDN and FVKESK. The CDR3 has 15 residues. The CDR3 is CASSRLGGGPNEQFF. In DNA, the CDR3 is TGTGCCAGCAGCCGCCTCGGCGGGGGGCCCAATGAGCAGTTCTTC.

The V and J genes are TRBV5-5 and TRBJ1-1; the D is unclear. This CDR3 spans 16 amino acids. Per the germline V gene, CDR1 is SGHKS and CDR2 is YYEKEE (reference sequence). Deletions cut 4 bases from V and 1 base from J, with 17 bases between. CDR3 nucleotides: TGTGCCAGCAGCCCCTTCCCCAGTAAGGCGAACACTGAAGCTTTCTTT. Protein: CASSPFPSKANTEAFF. The whole variable domain, filled in from reference TRBV5-5 and TRBJ1-1, reads DAGVTQSPTHLIKTRGQQVTLRCSPISGHKSVSWYQQVLGQGPQFIFQYYEKEERGRGNFPDRFSARQFPNYSSELNVNALLLGDSALYLCASSPFPSKANTEAFFGQGTRLTVV.

CDR3 sequence reads: CATSMGLENTEAFF. Here the CDR3 DNA reads TGTGCCACTTCTATGGGGTTGGAGAACACTGAAGCTTTCTTT. This sequence joins TRBV27 and TRBJ1-1; D is uncertain. CDR3 length: 14 amino acids. V shed 10 bases and J shed 1 base, with 16 bases lying between them. CDR1 and CDR2 (germline): MNHEY, SMNVEV (reference sequence).

V usage is TRBV9 and J usage is TRBJ2-4, with D possibly being TRBD2 (6 bases). V gave up 0 bases and J gave up 3 bases, with 10 bases separating them. The germline V gene encodes CDR1 SGDLS and CDR2 YYNGEE. CDR3 length: 15 amino acids. This CDR3 is CASSVEGSGKNIQYF. CDR3 coding DNA: TGTGCCAGCAGCGTAGAGGGTAGCGGCAAAAACATTCAGTACTTC.

V and J are TRBV4-2 and TRBJ2-3, with D perhaps assigned TRBD1 or TRBD2 (6 bases each). From germline, CDR1 is LGHNA and CDR2 YNFKEQ. This CDR3 region has 17 residues. V was shortened by 5 bases and J by 1 base, with 19 bases between the two germline ends. The CDR3 nucleotides read TGTGCCAGCAGCAGGGGGGCTAGCGCCCGCGGCACAGATACGCAGTATTTT. Protein sequence: CASSRGASARGTDTQYF.

This clone was counted between two and nine times. The chain couples TRBV7-8 to TRBJ2-7; 10 positions agree with TRBD2. Per the germline V gene, CDR1 is SGHVS and CDR2 is FQNEAQ. This CDR3 spans 14 amino acids. J was trimmed by 2 bases and V by 3 bases; bases with no gene match: 1. Here the CDR3 DNA reads TGTGCCAGCAGCTTCGGACTAGCGGCCTACGAGCAGTACTTC. Encoded protein: CASSFGLAAYEQYF.

The chain combines TRBV11-2 with TRBJ2-5; D unresolved. The V gene lost 4 bases and the J gene lost 4 bases, with 13 bases spanning the gap. This CDR3 comprises 14 residues. Germline-derived CDR1 and CDR2 are SGHAT and FQNNGV. CDR3: CASSSEPVGETQYF. The DNA of the CDR3 is TGTGCCAGCAGCTCAGAACCGGTGGGAGAGACCCAGTACTTC.

The genes are TRBV5-1 and TRBJ1-1; tentative D call: TRBD1 (5 bases). The CDR3 totals 13 residues. V lost 2 bases and J lost 8, with 13 bases in between. Germline V gives CDR1 SGHRS, CDR2 YFSETQ. The CDR3 nucleotides are TGCGCCAGCAGCTTAGGACAAACCAGCGAAGCTTTCTTT. It encodes CASSLGQTSEAFF.

The rearrangement joins TRBV28 to TRBJ1-2; D uncertain. Germline values: CDR1 MDHEN, CDR2 SYDVKM. The CDR3 length is 14 residues. Trimming pared 6 bases from V and 1 base from J, leaving 12 bases between. As DNA, the CDR3 is TGTGCCAGCAGCTCCCTCGGGGATAACTATGGCTACACCTTC. This encodes CASSSLGDNYGYTF.

The chain couples TRBV6-1 to TRBJ2-2; D not certain. V lost 4 bases and J lost 5, with 11 bases in between. Germline V gene lookup returns CDR1 MNHNS and CDR2 SASEGT. The CDR3 totals 14 residues. CDR3 protein: CASSVARRTGELFF. For the CDR3, the DNA is TGTGCCAGCAGTGTCGCACGGCGGACCGGGGAGCTGTTTTTT.

The sample holds one count of this clone. V gene TRBV7-9 combines with J gene TRBJ2-7; D not resolved. Germline CDR1 SEHNR, CDR2 FQNEAQ (reference sequence). The germline V and J ends were trimmed by 3 bases and 4 bases, with 7 bases remaining between them. This CDR3 comprises 12 residues. DNA of the CDR3: TGTGCCAGCAGCTTCTCCTTATACGAGCAGTACTTC. This translates into CASSFSLYEQYF.

The gene calls are TRBV30 and TRBJ2-2; no clear D gene. V was cut by 0 bases and J by 6 bases, with 14 bases left in between. This CDR3 has 15 residues. The germline gives CDR1 GTSNPN, CDR2 SVGIG (reference sequence). CDR3 DNA: TGTGCCTGGAGTGTACTGAGTGGGCCCCCCGGGGAGCTGTTTTTT. It yields the protein CAWSVLSGPPGELFF.

J is TRBJ1-4 and V is TRBV6-1, with D tentatively TRBD1 (6 bases). V was trimmed by 6 bases and J by 6 bases, leaving 14 bases between them. Looked up from germline, CDR1 is MNHNS and CDR2 is SASEGT. The CDR3 is 14 residues long. CDR3 DNA: TGTGCCAGCAGGAGGGGGGGCGCAGATGAAAAACTGTTTTTT. Protein: CASRRGGADEKLFF.

The chain joins TRBV6-4 to TRBJ1-4; no reliable D call. Trimming pared 4 bases from V and 7 bases from J, leaving 10 bases between. The CDR3 extends over 13 amino acids. The germline CDR1 and CDR2 sequences are MRHNA and SNTAGT. As DNA, the CDR3 is TGTGCCAGCAGTGCAGAACGGGGTGAAAAACTGTTTTTT. It yields the protein CASSAERGEKLFF.

The V call is TRBV5-1, the J call TRBJ2-7; perhaps TRBD2 as D (5 bases). V was clipped by 0 bases and J by 7 bases, with 8 bases between them. The germline V gene encodes CDR1 SGHRS and CDR2 YFSETQ. The length of the CDR3 is 12 residues. The CDR3 loop is CASSLAPGEQYF. CDR3 nucleotides: TGCGCCAGCAGCTTGGCGCCGGGAGAGCAGTACTTC.